What follows is one TCR beta chain and its context. The V end lost 3 bases, the J end lost 6 bases, and 9 bases lay between the germline ends. This CDR3 contains 12 residues. Original processing methods: Researchers report that nucleated cell counts were estimated from reference gene primer amplification. TCRdb's table, derived via immunoSEQ multiplex PCR, lists solely in-frame clones and lacks some. The DNA was the basis for D and trimming; V, J and clone size are from that table. The profile shows over 200,000 clones, more than 75% of them singletons. These data belong to a study of blood T cell repertoires in COVID-19.

V and J are TRBV12-3 or TRBV12-4 and TRBJ2-7; D is unresolved. The receptor was isolated from a man between 18 and 29 years old who had recovered from COVID-19. The sample was PBMCs or T cells enriched from blood (not recorded which). Here the CDR3 reads CASSLGYPEQYF. The CDR3 DNA reads as TGTGCCAGCAGTTTGGGCTATCCCGAGCAGTACTTC.